A selection of T cell receptor beta chains follows, all from one sample in a study of molecular identifiers for immune sequencing clone quantification. TCRdb reprocessed the PCR reads via MiXCR and lists one record per CDR3 protein. The table includes a few hundred thousand distinct CDR3 sequences, roughly a quarter detected once. Input material: naive CD8+ T cells from blood, with Jurkat cell RNA spiked in. The receptor set was obtained from a human donor in good health. Some libraries in this study had Jurkat cell RNA spiked in. The CDR3 runs from the conserved cysteine through the conserved F or W. The order of the fields is clone size, D gene, J gene, V gene, CDR3 DNA, CDR3 protein. The D gene is left open where the match is weak. Clone size is shown for a subset of rows, as once, few, many or a class of expanded clone.

clone size: few; D gene: TRBD2; J gene: TRBJ2-1; V gene: TRBV19; CDR3 DNA: TGTGCCAGTAGTCCGACTAGCGGGGGGGTGGATGAGCAGTTCTTC; CDR3 protein: CASSPTSGGVDEQFF
clone size: few; D gene: .; J gene: TRBJ2-2; V gene: TRBV7-9; CDR3 DNA: TGTGCCAGCAGCTTAATAAGGGGTCTACCGAACACCGGGGAGCTGTTTTTT; CDR3 protein: CASSLIRGLPNTGELFF
clone size: few; D gene: .; J gene: TRBJ2-7; V gene: TRBV11-2; CDR3 DNA: TGTGCCAGCAGCTTAGGTCGTCTAGCCCAAATGGGGAACGAGCAGTACTTC; CDR3 protein: CASSLGRLAQMGNEQYF
clone size: few; D gene: .; J gene: TRBJ1-1; V gene: TRBV2; CDR3 DNA: TGTGCCAGCCGCCAGTACACTGAAGCTTTCTTT; CDR3 protein: CASRQYTEAFF
clone size: .; D gene: .; J gene: TRBJ1-4; V gene: TRBV5-4; CDR3 DNA: TGTGCCAGCAGCAAAGGGGGTGAAAAACTGTTTTTT; CDR3 protein: CASSKGGEKLFF
clone size: many; D gene: .; J gene: TRBJ2-3; V gene: TRBV2; CDR3 DNA: TGTGCCAGCAGTGAATTAGCGGAAATCACAGATACGCAGTATTTT; CDR3 protein: CASSELAEITDTQYF
clone size: .; D gene: .; J gene: TRBJ2-7; V gene: TRBV7-2; CDR3 DNA: TGTGCCCGCCGCTTAGTTCTTCGGGGGGCGGACGAGCAGTACTTC; CDR3 protein: CARRLVLRGADEQYF
clone size: once; D gene: TRBD1; J gene: TRBJ1-2; V gene: TRBV6-2/TRBV6-3; CDR3 DNA: TGTGCCAGCAGTTCGGACAGGTCTTATGGCTACACCTTC; CDR3 protein: CASSSDRSYGYTF
clone size: many; D gene: TRBD1; J gene: TRBJ1-4; V gene: TRBV5-5; CDR3 DNA: TGTGCCAGCAGCTTGGGGACAGGCGGATTTGCAACTAATGAAAAACTGTTTTTT; CDR3 protein: CASSLGTGGFATNEKLFF
clone size: few; D gene: .; J gene: TRBJ2-7; V gene: TRBV20-1; CDR3 DNA: TGCAGTGCCCGTGCTCAGGACTTCAGCTCCTACGAGCAGTACTTC; CDR3 protein: CSARAQDFSSYEQYF
clone size: few; D gene: TRBD2; J gene: TRBJ2-1; V gene: TRBV20-1; CDR3 DNA: TGCAGTGCTAGAGATATTAGCGGGACCTCCTACAATGAGCAGTTCTTC; CDR3 protein: CSARDISGTSYNEQFF
clone size: few; D gene: TRBD1; J gene: TRBJ1-4; V gene: TRBV27; CDR3 DNA: TGTGCCAGCAGTTCCCCGACAGGGCGGGGTGGAAAACTGTTTTTT; CDR3 protein: CASSSPTGRGGKLFF
clone size: few; D gene: .; J gene: TRBJ2-5; V gene: TRBV7-9; CDR3 DNA: TGTGCCAGCAGCTTACGAGAGGGTTCGGAGGAGACCCAGTACTTC; CDR3 protein: CASSLREGSEETQYF
clone size: many; D gene: .; J gene: TRBJ2-1; V gene: TRBV29-1; CDR3 DNA: TGCAGCGGGGCTAGCAATGAGCAGTTCTTC; CDR3 protein: CSGASNEQFF
clone size: once; D gene: TRBD2; J gene: TRBJ2-3; V gene: TRBV7-3; CDR3 DNA: TGTGCCAGCAGCTCTACGGGAGGGGGGGCAGATACGCAGTATTTT; CDR3 protein: CASSSTGGGADTQYF
clone size: many; D gene: .; J gene: TRBJ2-3; V gene: TRBV10-2; CDR3 DNA: TGCGCCAGCAGTGAGATGGGCAGCACAGATACGCAGTATTTT; CDR3 protein: CASSEMGSTDTQYF
clone size: .; D gene: .; J gene: TRBJ2-5; V gene: TRBV7-9; CDR3 DNA: TGTGCCAGCGGCCCCCAGACGTTTTTTATAGAGACCCAGTACTTC; CDR3 protein: CASGPQTFFIETQYF
clone size: few; D gene: TRBD1; J gene: TRBJ2-7; V gene: TRBV11-2; CDR3 DNA: TGTGCCAGCAGCCTCGGACAGGGGGCCCCCTTTTACGAGCAGTACTTC; CDR3 protein: CASSLGQGAPFYEQYF
clone size: few; D gene: .; J gene: TRBJ2-3; V gene: TRBV12-3/TRBV12-4; CDR3 DNA: TGTGCCAGCAGCCCTGTTTTAATGGGGGATACGCAGTATTTT; CDR3 protein: CASSPVLMGDTQYF
clone size: .; D gene: TRBD1; J gene: TRBJ1-1; V gene: TRBV6-5; CDR3 DNA: TGTGCCAGCAGAAAGGGACAGGGGATAGGAAACACTGAAGCTTTCTTT; CDR3 protein: CASRKGQGIGNTEAFF
clone size: .; D gene: .; J gene: TRBJ2-3; V gene: TRBV11-2; CDR3 DNA: TGTGCCAGCAGCCCCGGTAGGGTGGTCTTCATAGATACGCAGTATTTT; CDR3 protein: CASSPGRVVFIDTQYF
clone size: .; D gene: .; J gene: TRBJ1-5; V gene: TRBV7-8; CDR3 DNA: TGTGCCAGCAGCTCAGGATGGAGCAATCAGCCCCAGCATTTT; CDR3 protein: CASSSGWSNQPQHF
clone size: few; D gene: TRBD1; J gene: TRBJ1-1; V gene: TRBV6-2/TRBV6-3; CDR3 DNA: TGTGCCAGCAGGGACCGGGACAGGGTCTTTGGAGCTTTCTTT; CDR3 protein: CASRDRDRVFGAFF
clone size: many; D gene: TRBD1; J gene: TRBJ2-2; V gene: TRBV7-6; CDR3 DNA: TGTGCCAGCAGCTTAGTCGACAGGGATCGCACCGGGGAGCTGTTTTTT; CDR3 protein: CASSLVDRDRTGELFF